The sequence of this T cell receptor (beta chain) was determined in a study of blood T cell repertoires in COVID-19 (dated by TCRdb to 2019 to 2021). In the study overall: The collaborator samples originated in the United States, Italy and Spain and spanned the acute and convalescent phases of COVID-19. The samples were drawn from the first 160 participants of the ongoing ImmuneRACE study and from 1,254 subjects provided by 6 global collaborators. Sample metadata almost always included a de-identified subject ID, COVID-19 status, age in years and sex. Subjects who had been exposed to COVID-19, were actively infected with it, or had recovered from it provided the deeply sampled blood TCRbeta repertoires that made up the dataset. The material from the prospective study consisted of cDNA or gDNA derived from T cells, B-cell-depleted T cells, or PBMCs. A freely available public database, intended as a resource for researchers studying the immune response to SARS-CoV-2, is where the repertoires were released. Where HLA class I and class II types were available, the types were taken from metadata supplied by the sample provider, not from assay-based typing. Study-level results and caveats: Clinical and demographic metadata were provided uncurated, with the amount varying by source and participant.

The immunoSEQ Assay, a bias-controlled multiplex PCR, was used to amplify TCRbeta CDR3 regions from genomic DNA. The authors' pipeline ran thus. The number of nucleated cells in each sample was estimated by amplification of reference gene primers within the assay. To quantify the absolute abundance of each unique TCRbeta CDR3 rearrangement, sequence reads were collapsed and filtered. For each sample, productive Simpson clonality was calculated as the square root of Simpson's diversity index across productive rearrangements. Held by TCRdb, this immuneACCESS table contains in-frame sequences only and omits some clones. Under half of the omission traces to an unresolved V gene where checked; the cause of the rest is unknown. The V and J calls and the clone size are those of that table, but D and trimming were determined from the DNA. Across this sample there are some 150,000 clones, with around 85% seen only once. Roughly 1.1% of the sample is taken by the ten largest.

A second Seattle source provided samples from volunteer blood donors who had recovered from COVID-19. Each collaborating institution followed its own protocols to collect whole blood in K2EDTA tubes. Collaborator samples were shipped for TCRbeta analysis as frozen whole blood, isolated PBMCs, or DNA extracted from either sample type. Comment on this clone: The clone's antigen remains unknown. No much larger clone is present one base from it, and per-base qualities are unavailable.

The sample comprised peripheral blood. The clonotype was recovered from a man aged 55 to 70 who had recovered from COVID-19.

CDR3 region: CASSLVGREEYEQYF. The DNA is as follows: TGTGCCAGCAGCTTGGTTGGCAGGGAAGAGTACGAGCAGTACTTC. The chain links TRBV5-6 with TRBJ2-7, and TRBD1 may be the D gene, going by 5 matching bases. The junction shows trimming of 0 bases on V and 4 bases on J, plus 14 bases between the germline ends. CDR1 and CDR2 were assigned from the germline V gene as SGHDT and YYEEEE. The CDR3 holds 15 amino acids from the cysteine to the phenylalanine. Only CDR3 DNA remains: 45 bases, in frame from the first base.